This passage covers 30 T cell receptor beta chains from one sample sequenced in a study of T cell responses to AZD1222 COVID-19 vaccine (dated by TCRdb to 2020 to 2023). The method behind the library was the immunoSEQ multiplex PCR assay. This immuneACCESS table, as held by TCRdb, lists in-frame sequences with V and J called but not all clones. Of the missing ones, under half trace to an unresolved V gene in checked studies; the others have no known cause. Recorded for this sample are 150,000 or so clones; roughly 94% of them occurred a single time. The top ten clones comprise roughly 4.6% of the sample. The time point label of this sample denotes: about 28 days (+/-7) after the second vaccine dose. The material sequenced was peripheral blood, taken 28 days after the second AZD1222 dose. The receptors originated from an adult who received the AZD1222 COVID-19 vaccine.

As DNA, the CDR3 is TGTGCCAGCAGCCAAGGTGTCACAGGGGGGAGTCAGCCCCAGCATTTT. Protein: CASSQGVTGGSQPQHF. The chain links TRBV3-1 (or the pseudogene TRBV3-2) to TRBJ1-5, with 8 bases fitting TRBD1. The CDR3 is 16 residues long. J was trimmed by 6 bases and V by 1 base; bases with no gene match: 8. Looked up from germline, CDR1 is LGHDT and CDR2 is YNNKEL (reference sequence).

V gene TRBV4-3 combines with J gene TRBJ1-4; 10 bases fit TRBD1. V shed 0 bases and J 5 bases; nucleotides not matched to a gene: 3. Germline V gene lookup returns CDR1 LGHNA and CDR2 YSLEER. The CDR3 contains 16 residues. The CDR3 spells CASSQDGGQGNEKLFF. The CDR3 coding sequence is TGCGCCAGCAGCCAAGATGGGGGACAGGGGAATGAAAAACTGTTTTTT.

The V call is TRBV19, the J call TRBJ2-5; D call uncertain. CDR1 and CDR2 from the germline V gene are LNHDA and SQIVND (reference sequence). The CDR3 is 16 residues long. Trimming cost V 4 bases and J 1 base, with 16 bases left between them. The CDR3 loop is CASSTRGGNGQETQYF. CDR3 nucleotides: TGTGCCAGTAGTACCCGAGGTGGGAATGGCCAAGAGACCCAGTACTTC. The full variable domain, in which reference TRBV19 and TRBJ2-5 provide the parts outside the CDR3, is DGGITQSPKYLFRKEGQNVTLSCEQNLNHDAMYWYRQDPGQGLRLIYYSQIVNDFQKGDIAEGYSVSREKKESFPLTVTSAQKNPTAFYLCASSTRGGNGQETQYFGPGTRLLVL.

The V and J genes are TRBV2 and TRBJ1-5; TRBD1 might be the D (6 bases). The CDR3 is made up of 13 amino acids. The germline V and J ends were trimmed by 7 bases and 7 bases, with 14 bases remaining between them. Per the germline V gene, CDR1 is SNHLY and CDR2 is FYNNEI. DNA for the CDR3: TGTGCCAGCACCCTGGGGGGCATACAGCCCCAGCATTTT. This translates into CASTLGGIQPQHF.

The chain employs TRBV7-2 and TRBJ1-4; the match to TRBD1 covers 9 bases. V gave up 2 bases and J gave up 5 bases; unmatched junction bases: 6. The CDR3 consists of 16 residues. Germline CDR1 is SGHTA and CDR2 is FQGNSA. CDR3 nucleotide sequence: TGTGCCAGCAGCTTATTTGGACAGGGGATCAATGAAAAACTGTTTTTT. Amino acids: CASSLFGQGINEKLFF.

The rearrangement uses TRBV18 and TRBJ1-1; TRBD1 might be the D (5 bases). The germline V gene has CDR1 KGHSH and CDR2 LQKENI. Trimming stripped 3 bases from V and 3 bases from J, with 14 bases between. The CDR3 is 15 residues long. The CDR3: CASSPGTGGDTEAFF. In DNA, the CDR3 is TGTGCCAGCTCACCCGGGACGGGTGGGGACACTGAAGCTTTCTTT.

V gene TRBV3-1 (or the pseudogene TRBV3-2) combines with J gene TRBJ1-2; D unresolved. CDR1 is LGHDT and CDR2 is YNNKEL in the germline V gene (reference sequence). Deletions cut 6 bases from V and 3 bases from J, with 8 bases between. This CDR3 spans 12 amino acids. The CDR3 DNA sequence: TGTGCCAGCAGTCCAGGTTACTATGGCTACACCTTC. It is translated as CASSPGYYGYTF.

DNA for the CDR3: TGTGCCAGCAGTGTAGCGAGCTATGGCTACACCTTC. Amino acids: CASSVASYGYTF. The chain carries TRBV2 and TRBJ1-2; no definite D call. Trimming removed 4 bases at V and 4 bases at J, with 7 bases between. The germline V gene encodes CDR1 SNHLY and CDR2 FYNNEI. The CDR3 totals 12 residues.

V is TRBV29-1 and J is TRBJ1-1, with D maybe TRBD1 (6 bases). This CDR3 is built from 16 residues. The V end lost 3 bases, the J end lost 1 base, and 18 bases lay between the germline ends. Germline V gene data show CDR1 as SQVTM and CDR2 as ANQGSEA. The CDR3 sequence is CSVDTEPGTWNTEAFF. The CDR3 bases are TGCAGCGTTGATACAGAACCCGGGACATGGAACACTGAAGCTTTCTTT.

The V call is TRBV11-2, the J call TRBJ2-3; 7 bases are a match to TRBD2. Per the germline V gene, CDR1 is SGHAT and CDR2 is FQNNGV. J was trimmed by 3 bases and V by 5 bases; bases with no gene match: 8. This CDR3 is built from 15 residues. The CDR3 bases are TGTGCCAGCAGCACCTACTCTAGCGGAACAGATACGCAGTATTTT. This codes for CASSTYSSGTDTQYF.

The V call is TRBV7-2, the J call TRBJ2-7; D possibly uses TRBD1 or TRBD2 (6 bases each). Trimming shortened V by 5 bases and J by 2 bases, and 13 bases separated the two germline ends. The CDR3 extends over 14 amino acids. Germline V gene sequence: CDR1 SGHTA, CDR2 FQGNSA. In DNA form, the CDR3 reads TGTGCCAGCAGCAATCCGAGGGGGGCCTACGAGCAGTACTTC. This translates into CASSNPRGAYEQYF. Full variable domain (remainder filled in from reference TRBV7-2 and TRBJ2-7): GAGVSQSPSNKVTEKGKDVELRCDPISGHTALYWYRQSLGQGLEFLIYFQGNSAPDKSGLPSDRFSAERTGGSVSTLTIQRTQQEDSAVYLCASSNPRGAYEQYFGPGTRLTVT.

This clone appeared a single time. J is TRBJ1-1 and V is TRBV28; D gene unclear. The CDR3 covers 12 residues. The germline gives CDR1 MDHEN, CDR2 SYDVKM. V was trimmed by 3 bases and J by 7 bases, leaving 9 bases between them. The CDR3 spells CASSLAPSEAFF. DNA for the CDR3: TGTGCCAGCAGTTTGGCCCCGAGTGAAGCTTTCTTT. Variable domain in full (rest from reference TRBV28 and TRBJ1-1): DVKVTQSSRYLVKRTGEKVFLECVQDMDHENMFWYRQDPGLGLRLIYFSYDVKMKEKGDIPEGYSVSREKKERFSLILESASTNQTSMYLCASSLAPSEAFFGQGTRLTVV.

The chain carries TRBV4-1 and TRBJ1-3; no reliable D call. CDR3 length: 15 residues. Between the trimmed V and J ends, which lost 1 base and 0 bases, there was a span of 7 bases. Germline V lookup: CDR1 MGHRA, CDR2 YSYEKL. In nucleotides, the CDR3 is TGCGCCAGCAGCCAAGGACGGAGCTCTGGAAACACCATATATTTT. It is translated as CASSQGRSSGNTIYF.

Written as DNA, the CDR3 is TGTGCCAGCAGCCCTGATACACACGAGCAGTACTTC. It encodes CASSPDTHEQYF. V is TRBV12-3 or TRBV12-4 and J is TRBJ2-7; no clear D gene. The germline V and J ends were trimmed by 6 bases and 5 bases, with 11 bases remaining between them. This CDR3 contains 12 residues.

The chain has TRBV6-5 and TRBJ2-7, with 7 positions matching TRBD1. The CDR3 spans 14 residues. V lost 5 bases and J lost 4; bases outside the gene matches: 8. CDR1 and CDR2 from the germline V gene are MNHEY and SVGAGI. The CDR3 nucleotides are TGTGCCAGCAGTCAGCAGGGGGTGCGATACGAGCAGTACTTC. This sequence encodes CASSQQGVRYEQYF.

V and J are TRBV12-3 or TRBV12-4 and TRBJ1-2; D uncertain. This CDR3 region has 13 residues. Between the trimmed V and J ends, which lost 0 bases and 6 bases, there was a span of 8 bases. CDR3 residues: CASSLAKRNGYTF. CDR3 coding DNA: TGTGCCAGCAGTTTAGCGAAAAGGAATGGCTACACCTTC.

This clone was observed a single time. The chain combines TRBV12-2 with TRBJ1-1. TRBV12-2 is termed a pseudogene. The CDR3 contains 16 residues. The CDR3 nucleotides read TGTGCAAGTCGCTTAGCTGGTGGGGAGTCGAACACTGAAGCTTTCTTT. Amino acid sequence: CASRLAGGESNTEAFF.

The CDR3 is CASSYGGYAGETQYF. CDR3 nucleotide sequence: TGTGCCAGCAGTTACGGGGGTTATGCGGGCGAGACCCAGTACTTC. This chain uses TRBV6-2 or TRBV6-3 with TRBJ2-5; D possibly uses TRBD1 or TRBD2 (5 bases each). This CDR3 contains 15 residues. The germline V and J ends were trimmed by 2 bases and 5 bases, with 15 bases remaining between them. The germline CDR1 and CDR2 sequences are MNHEY and SVGEGT.

The chain uses TRBV27 and TRBJ2-1; 12 nucleotides agree with TRBD2. The CDR3 loop spans 18 amino acids. Germline V gene lookup returns CDR1 MNHEY and CDR2 SMNVEV (reference sequence). J was trimmed by 4 bases and V by 6 bases; bases with no gene match: 13. The CDR3 loop reads CASRQTSGGFGFYNEQFF. In DNA form, the CDR3 reads TGTGCCAGCAGACAGACTAGCGGGGGATTTGGGTTTTACAATGAGCAGTTCTTC.

V usage is TRBV5-1 and J usage is TRBJ1-1; D is possibly TRBD1 (6 bases). Between the trimmed V and J ends, which lost 4 bases and 7 bases, there was a span of 23 bases. Germline V gene lookup returns CDR1 SGHRS and CDR2 YFSETQ. The CDR3 has 16 residues. In DNA form, the CDR3 reads TGCGCCAGCAGCCCCGGACCGGGGGCTAGAAGAAGTGAAGCTTTCTTT. Translation gives CASSPGPGARRSEAFF.

V usage is TRBV6-2 or TRBV6-3 and J usage is TRBJ1-3; D unresolved. This CDR3 is built from 14 residues. V was pared by 2 bases and J by 0 bases, with 5 bases between. Germline V gene lookup returns CDR1 MNHEY and CDR2 SVGEGT. In DNA, the CDR3 is TGTGCCAGCAGTTACGGTACCTCTGGAAACACCATATATTTT. Translation gives CASSYGTSGNTIYF.

CDR3 protein: CASSLAGSPNTEAFF. In DNA form, the CDR3 reads TGTGCCAGCAGCTTGGCGGGTAGCCCGAACACTGAAGCTTTCTTT. This sequence joins TRBV5-8 and TRBJ1-1; D is uncertain. The germline V and J ends were trimmed by 0 bases and 1 base, with 10 bases remaining between them. Per germline, CDR1 SGHTS and CDR2 YDEGEE. The CDR3 consists of 15 residues.

This rearrangement joins TRBV6-5 to TRBJ1-1; no reliable D call. The germline V and J ends were trimmed by 8 bases and 0 bases, with 13 bases remaining between them. Germline CDR1 reads MNHEY; CDR2 reads SVGAGI. CDR3 length: 14 amino acids. In DNA, the CDR3 is TGTGCCAGCTGGTGGCAGCTAATGAACACTGAAGCTTTCTTT. Translating gives CASWWQLMNTEAFF.

This chain joins TRBV2 and TRBJ1-5, with a tentative D call TRBD1 (6 bases). CDR1 and CDR2 (germline): SNHLY, FYNNEI. The CDR3 extends over 15 amino acids. V dropped 6 bases and J dropped 0 bases, with 12 bases sitting between them. Here the CDR3 DNA reads TGTGCCAGCAGCCGCCGGGACACTAGCAATCAGCCCCAGCATTTT. As protein: CASSRRDTSNQPQHF.

The CDR3 coding sequence is TGTGCCAGCTCACCATGGACAGGCGCAGATACGCAGTATTTT. Translated, it gives CASSPWTGADTQYF. The chain carries TRBV18 and TRBJ2-3; 7 positions agree with TRBD1. Germline V CDR1 and CDR2: KGHSH, LQKENI. The V gene end was trimmed by 2 bases and the J gene end by 4 bases; junction bases not matched to a gene: 3. The CDR3 has 14 amino acids.

The V gene is TRBV5-8, the J gene TRBJ2-3; TRBD2 agrees at 8 bases. V was clipped by 9 bases and J by 6 bases; unmatched bases: 6. CDR3 length: 12 amino acids. Looked up from germline, CDR1 is SGHTS and CDR2 is YDEGEE. CDR3 DNA: TGTGCCACCTCCGGGGGGGTGGATACGCAGTATTTT. The encoded protein is CATSGGVDTQYF.

The J gene is TRBJ2-7, the V gene TRBV6-5; maybe TRBD2 (5 bases). The germline gives CDR1 MNHEY, CDR2 SVGAGI. The V gene lost 0 bases and the J gene lost 1 base, with 7 bases spanning the gap. CDR3 length: 14 residues. Here the CDR3 reads CASSYSSGSYEQYF. The CDR3 DNA reads TGTGCCAGCAGTTACTCTTCGGGATCCTACGAGCAGTACTTC.

The chain employs TRBV29-1 and TRBJ2-3, with D unclear. Deletions cut 5 bases from V and 6 bases from J, with 6 bases between. This CDR3 region has 10 residues. Germline CDR1 reads SQVTM; CDR2 reads ANQGSEA. CDR3: CSVTDDTQYF. CDR3 coding DNA: TGCAGCGTTACGGATGATACGCAGTATTTT.

J is TRBJ1-3 and V is TRBV7-8; a weak D match, TRBD1 (5 bases). The V and J ends lost 5 bases and 8 bases respectively, with 13 bases between them. The CDR3 sequence is 13 residues long. Germline values: CDR1 SGHVS, CDR2 FQNEAQ. The CDR3 sequence is CASSTRVPYTIYF. For the CDR3, the DNA is TGTGCCAGCAGCACCAGGGTCCCGTACACCATATATTTT.

The chain joins TRBV7-8 to TRBJ1-5; D might be TRBD1 (6 bases). Germline V gene sequence: CDR1 SGHVS, CDR2 FQNEAQ. Trimming stripped 2 bases from V and 3 bases from J, with 17 bases between. The CDR3 covers 17 residues. This CDR3 is CASSLQQGRGPNQPQHF. Here the CDR3 DNA reads TGTGCCAGCAGCTTACAACAGGGTCGGGGGCCCAATCAGCCCCAGCATTTT.